A selection of T cell receptor beta chains follows, all from one sample in a study of T-cell memory formation after mild COVID-19. TCRdb ran MiXCR on the 5' RACE reads and lists one entry per CDR3 protein. This table holds 140,000 or so distinct CDR3 sequences, roughly 6.2% found once. Sequencing input: PBMCs or a T cell subset sorted from them (not recorded which). The source is an adult woman who had mild COVID-19 (a few samples of this study predate the infection). Cell type and time point are not known. Both conserved end residues are part of each CDR3. Fields, in order: D gene, V gene, clone size, J gene, CDR3 length, CDR3 protein, CDR3 DNA. A D gene is named only where the DNA matches it firmly. Clone sizes are given selectively: once, few, many, or a class where the clone is expanded.

d_call: TRBD1
v_call: TRBV7-2
clone_size: many
j_call: TRBJ2-1
cdr3_length: 18
cdr3_aa: CASSLGPGTALDYNEQFF
cdr3_nt: TGTGCCAGCAGCTTAGGGCCGGGGACAGCCTTAGATTACAATGAGCAGTTCTTC

d_call: TRBD2
v_call: TRBV19
clone_size: few
j_call: TRBJ2-1
cdr3_length: 15
cdr3_aa: CASSVTSGIGGEQFF
cdr3_nt: TGTGCCAGTAGCGTGACTAGCGGGATCGGTGGTGAGCAGTTCTTC

d_call: NA
v_call: TRBV4-1
clone_size: many
j_call: TRBJ2-3
cdr3_length: 15
cdr3_aa: CASSQNRVPTDTQYF
cdr3_nt: TGCGCCAGCAGCCAAAACAGGGTCCCCACAGATACGCAGTATTTT

d_call: TRBD1
v_call: TRBV10-3
clone_size: few
j_call: TRBJ2-2
cdr3_length: 16
cdr3_aa: CAISHSGQGSAGELFF
cdr3_nt: TGTGCCATCAGCCACTCCGGACAGGGGTCGGCCGGGGAGCTGTTTTTT

d_call: TRBD1
v_call: TRBV6-5
clone_size: NA
j_call: TRBJ1-2
cdr3_length: 16
cdr3_aa: CASSLKTGGWINGYTF
cdr3_nt: TGTGCCAGCAGTCTCAAAACAGGGGGCTGGATTAATGGCTACACCTTC

d_call: NA
v_call: TRBV5-1
clone_size: few
j_call: TRBJ1-2
cdr3_length: 13
cdr3_aa: CASSVSGRSGYTF
cdr3_nt: TGCGCCAGCAGCGTATCAGGGAGGAGCGGCTACACCTTC

d_call: TRBD2
v_call: TRBV7-3
clone_size: few
j_call: TRBJ2-3
cdr3_length: 15
cdr3_aa: CASSLSLAGADTQYF
cdr3_nt: TGTGCCAGCAGCTTGTCACTAGCGGGAGCCGATACGCAGTATTTT

d_call: NA
v_call: TRBV4-2
clone_size: many
j_call: TRBJ2-5
cdr3_length: 13
cdr3_aa: CASSQVEGETQYF
cdr3_nt: TGTGCCAGCAGCCAAGTGGAGGGTGAGACCCAGTACTTC

d_call: TRBD1
v_call: TRBV12-3/TRBV12-4
clone_size: few
j_call: TRBJ1-1
cdr3_length: 15
cdr3_aa: CASSTLGQGATEAFF
cdr3_nt: TGTGCCAGCAGCACCCTGGGACAGGGGGCAACTGAAGCTTTCTTT

d_call: TRBD1
v_call: TRBV7-2
clone_size: many
j_call: TRBJ2-1
cdr3_length: 16
cdr3_aa: CASSLSPGQTDNEQFF
cdr3_nt: TGTGCCAGCAGCTTGAGCCCGGGACAGACCGACAATGAGCAGTTCTTC

d_call: NA
v_call: TRBV5-6
clone_size: few
j_call: TRBJ2-7
cdr3_length: 16
cdr3_aa: CASSSLGGPPMGEQYF
cdr3_nt: TGTGCCAGCAGCTCACTAGGGGGTCCCCCAATGGGCGAGCAGTACTTC

d_call: NA
v_call: TRBV28
clone_size: NA
j_call: TRBJ1-3
cdr3_length: 12
cdr3_aa: CATWGSGNTIYF
cdr3_nt: TGTGCCACCTGGGGATCTGGAAACACCATATATTTT

d_call: TRBD2
v_call: TRBV11-3
clone_size: NA
j_call: TRBJ2-7
cdr3_length: 17
cdr3_aa: CASSSIDSGVPTREQYF
cdr3_nt: TGTGCCAGCAGCTCCATCGATAGCGGGGTTCCTACGAGGGAGCAGTACTTC

d_call: NA
v_call: TRBV20-1
clone_size: many
j_call: TRBJ1-1
cdr3_length: 13
cdr3_aa: CSARDGRYTEAFF
cdr3_nt: TGCAGTGCTAGAGATGGACGGTACACTGAAGCTTTCTTT

d_call: TRBD1
v_call: TRBV12-3/TRBV12-4
clone_size: NA
j_call: TRBJ1-4
cdr3_length: 15
cdr3_aa: CAISLNAGGNEKLFF
cdr3_nt: TGTGCCATCAGTTTAAATGCAGGGGGGAATGAAAAACTGTTTTTT

d_call: NA
v_call: TRBV4-2
clone_size: many
j_call: TRBJ2-2
cdr3_length: 17
cdr3_aa: CASSPIHSGGNTGELFF
cdr3_nt: TGTGCCAGCAGCCCTATACATAGCGGCGGGAACACCGGGGAGCTGTTTTTT

d_call: NA
v_call: TRBV7-9
clone_size: few
j_call: TRBJ1-2
cdr3_length: 14
cdr3_aa: CASSLGGRTYGYTF
cdr3_nt: TGTGCCAGCAGCTTAGGGGGACGGACCTATGGCTACACCTTC

d_call: NA
v_call: TRBV20-1
clone_size: many
j_call: TRBJ2-6
cdr3_length: 12
cdr3_aa: CSATSGANVLTF
cdr3_nt: TGCAGTGCTACGAGCGGGGCCAACGTCCTGACTTTC

d_call: NA
v_call: TRBV4-1
clone_size: NA
j_call: TRBJ2-5
cdr3_length: 16
cdr3_aa: CASSQEGLGAIESQYF
cdr3_nt: TGCGCCAGCAGCCAAGAAGGGCTTGGGGCTATCGAGAGCCAGTACTTC

d_call: TRBD2
v_call: TRBV7-3
clone_size: many
j_call: TRBJ2-2
cdr3_length: 14
cdr3_aa: CASSPRTSTGELFF
cdr3_nt: TGTGCCAGCAGCCCCAGGACTAGCACCGGGGAGCTGTTTTTT

d_call: NA
v_call: TRBV12-3/TRBV12-4
clone_size: few
j_call: TRBJ2-3
cdr3_length: 13
cdr3_aa: CASSLRPDNTQYF
cdr3_nt: TGTGCCAGCAGTCTCCGGCCGGACAATACGCAGTATTTT

d_call: NA
v_call: TRBV12-3/TRBV12-4
clone_size: many
j_call: TRBJ2-2
cdr3_length: 14
cdr3_aa: CASSSSEVTGELFF
cdr3_nt: TGTGCCAGCAGTTCCTCGGAGGTCACCGGGGAGCTGTTTTTT

d_call: NA
v_call: TRBV5-1
clone_size: NA
j_call: TRBJ2-7
cdr3_length: 17
cdr3_aa: CASSLRPTQGAAYEQYF
cdr3_nt: TGCGCCAGCAGCTTAAGGCCCACTCAGGGAGCCGCCTACGAGCAGTACTTC

d_call: NA
v_call: TRBV7-9
clone_size: many
j_call: TRBJ1-1
cdr3_length: 15
cdr3_aa: CASSTIGGGNTEAFF
cdr3_nt: TGTGCCAGCAGCACGATCGGCGGGGGGAACACTGAAGCTTTCTTT

d_call: NA
v_call: TRBV20-1
clone_size: NA
j_call: TRBJ2-6
cdr3_length: 14
cdr3_aa: CSAATRSGANVLTF
cdr3_nt: TGCAGTGCTGCCACAAGATCAGGGGCCAACGTCCTGACTTTC

d_call: NA
v_call: TRBV4-2
clone_size: few
j_call: TRBJ1-4
cdr3_length: 15
cdr3_aa: CASSQDPGKGEKLFF
cdr3_nt: TGTGCCAGCAGCCAAGATCCGGGAAAGGGTGAAAAACTGTTTTTT

d_call: NA
v_call: TRBV30
clone_size: few
j_call: TRBJ2-1
cdr3_length: 12
cdr3_aa: CAWSDYAGEQFF
cdr3_nt: TGTGCCTGGAGTGATTACGCGGGTGAGCAGTTCTTC

d_call: TRBD2
v_call: TRBV7-9
clone_size: many
j_call: TRBJ2-7
cdr3_length: 17
cdr3_aa: CASSPRDTAGGYYEQYF
cdr3_nt: TGTGCCAGCAGCCCCCGGGACACAGCGGGAGGGTACTACGAGCAGTACTTC

d_call: NA
v_call: TRBV18
clone_size: many
j_call: TRBJ2-5
cdr3_length: 13
cdr3_aa: CASSLTLQETQYF
cdr3_nt: TGTGCCAGCTCCCTGACTCTCCAAGAGACCCAGTACTTC

d_call: TRBD1
v_call: TRBV27
clone_size: many
j_call: TRBJ1-1
cdr3_length: 15
cdr3_aa: CASSLQGALKSEAFF
cdr3_nt: TGTGCCAGCAGTTTGCAGGGGGCCCTGAAGAGTGAAGCTTTCTTT

d_call: NA
v_call: TRBV12-3/TRBV12-4
clone_size: few
j_call: TRBJ2-7
cdr3_length: 11
cdr3_aa: CASSTGPEQYF
cdr3_nt: TGTGCCAGCAGTACAGGACCCGAGCAGTACTTC

d_call: NA
v_call: TRBV20-1
clone_size: few
j_call: TRBJ1-1
cdr3_length: 14
cdr3_aa: CSRSRGLMNTEAFF
cdr3_nt: TGCAGTCGTTCACGGGGACTCATGAACACTGAAGCTTTCTTT

d_call: NA
v_call: TRBV3-1
clone_size: many
j_call: TRBJ2-7
cdr3_length: 13
cdr3_aa: CASSHQGGYEQYF
cdr3_nt: TGTGCCAGCAGCCATCAAGGGGGGTACGAGCAGTACTTC

d_call: NA
v_call: TRBV6-5
clone_size: many
j_call: TRBJ2-3
cdr3_length: 17
cdr3_aa: CASSYSEVRGSTDTQYF
cdr3_nt: TGTGCCAGCAGTTACTCGGAGGTGCGGGGTAGCACAGATACGCAGTATTTT

d_call: TRBD1
v_call: TRBV5-1
clone_size: NA
j_call: TRBJ1-2
cdr3_length: 13
cdr3_aa: CASSSGQVYGYTF
cdr3_nt: TGCGCCAGCAGCTCTGGACAGGTCTATGGCTACACCTTC

d_call: TRBD2
v_call: TRBV12-3/TRBV12-4
clone_size: NA
j_call: TRBJ2-5
cdr3_length: 15
cdr3_aa: CASSLSNSGIETQYF
cdr3_nt: TGTGCCAGCAGTTTAAGTAACAGCGGGATCGAGACCCAGTACTTC

d_call: NA
v_call: TRBV7-2
clone_size: many
j_call: TRBJ2-5
cdr3_length: 16
cdr3_aa: CASSLAVTTTQGTQYF
cdr3_nt: TGTGCCAGCAGCTTAGCAGTTACCACGACCCAGGGGACCCAGTACTTC

d_call: NA
v_call: TRBV7-9
clone_size: many
j_call: TRBJ2-1
cdr3_length: 12
cdr3_aa: CASSSQFNEQFF
cdr3_nt: TGTGCCAGCAGCTCCCAGTTCAATGAGCAGTTCTTC

d_call: NA
v_call: TRBV30
clone_size: many
j_call: TRBJ2-3
cdr3_length: 12
cdr3_aa: CAWSVSSDTQYF
cdr3_nt: TGTGCCTGGAGTGTCAGTTCAGATACGCAGTATTTT

d_call: TRBD1
v_call: TRBV20-1
clone_size: NA
j_call: TRBJ1-1
cdr3_length: 14
cdr3_aa: CSARDKTGGSGAFF
cdr3_nt: TGCAGTGCTAGAGATAAGACAGGGGGCTCTGGAGCTTTCTTT

d_call: TRBD1
v_call: TRBV15
clone_size: few
j_call: TRBJ2-7
cdr3_length: 15
cdr3_aa: CATSRGTGGTYEQYF
cdr3_nt: TGTGCCACCAGCAGAGGGACAGGGGGTACCTACGAGCAGTACTTC

d_call: NA
v_call: TRBV4-1
clone_size: NA
j_call: TRBJ1-1
cdr3_length: 13
cdr3_aa: CASSQDGAGEAFF
cdr3_nt: TGCGCCAGCAGCCAAGATGGGGCAGGAGAAGCTTTCTTT

d_call: NA
v_call: TRBV18
clone_size: few
j_call: TRBJ2-1
cdr3_length: 15
cdr3_aa: CASSEISGFYNEQFF
cdr3_nt: TGTGCCAGCTCAGAGATTTCAGGGTTTTACAATGAGCAGTTCTTC

d_call: NA
v_call: TRBV5-8
clone_size: many
j_call: TRBJ2-3
cdr3_length: 16
cdr3_aa: CASRSPGLRSTDTQYF
cdr3_nt: TGTGCCAGCAGATCCCCGGGACTGAGAAGCACAGATACGCAGTATTTT

d_call: TRBD1
v_call: TRBV7-2
clone_size: few
j_call: TRBJ1-2
cdr3_length: 18
cdr3_aa: CASSAFLDRGRWGYGYTF
cdr3_nt: TGTGCCAGCAGCGCCTTTCTCGACAGGGGGCGCTGGGGCTATGGCTACACCTTC

d_call: NA
v_call: TRBV4-1
clone_size: many
j_call: TRBJ2-5
cdr3_length: 14
cdr3_aa: CASSQRDGRETQYF
cdr3_nt: TGCGCCAGCAGCCAACGGGATGGGAGGGAGACCCAGTACTTC

d_call: NA
v_call: TRBV18
clone_size: NA
j_call: TRBJ1-5
cdr3_length: 13
cdr3_aa: CASSPTADQPQHF
cdr3_nt: TGTGCCAGCTCACCTACAGCAGATCAGCCCCAGCATTTT

d_call: TRBD1
v_call: TRBV4-2
clone_size: many
j_call: TRBJ2-2
cdr3_length: 17
cdr3_aa: CASSQGGTGGITGELFF
cdr3_nt: TGTGCCAGCAGCCAGGGGGGGACAGGGGGGATCACCGGGGAGCTGTTTTTT

d_call: TRBD2
v_call: TRBV4-1
clone_size: NA
j_call: TRBJ2-7
cdr3_length: 17
cdr3_aa: CASSQEPPGLAGWTQYF
cdr3_nt: TGCGCCAGCAGCCAAGAACCCCCCGGACTAGCGGGGTGGACGCAGTACTTC

d_call: TRBD1
v_call: TRBV20-1
clone_size: many
j_call: TRBJ1-1
cdr3_length: 14
cdr3_aa: CSATGTGVGTEAFF
cdr3_nt: TGCAGTGCTACCGGGACAGGGGTGGGCACTGAAGCTTTCTTT

d_call: NA
v_call: TRBV12-3/TRBV12-4
clone_size: many
j_call: TRBJ2-2
cdr3_length: 14
cdr3_aa: CASSPGVIVGELFF
cdr3_nt: TGTGCCAGCAGTCCAGGGGTTATCGTCGGGGAGCTGTTTTTT

d_call: NA
v_call: TRBV7-2
clone_size: many
j_call: TRBJ2-7
cdr3_length: 12
cdr3_aa: CASSLMGGEQYF
cdr3_nt: TGTGCCAGCAGCTTAATGGGGGGCGAGCAGTACTTC

d_call: TRBD2
v_call: TRBV7-9
clone_size: many
j_call: TRBJ2-1
cdr3_length: 15
cdr3_aa: CASSLFSSGDNEQFF
cdr3_nt: TGTGCCAGCAGCTTATTTTCTAGCGGGGACAATGAGCAGTTCTTC

d_call: NA
v_call: TRBV11-1
clone_size: NA
j_call: TRBJ2-6
cdr3_length: 17
cdr3_aa: CASSLFLGSSGANVLTF
cdr3_nt: TGTGCCAGCAGCTTATTTTTGGGTTCCTCTGGGGCCAACGTCCTGACTTTC

d_call: NA
v_call: TRBV20-1
clone_size: NA
j_call: TRBJ1-2
cdr3_length: 12
cdr3_aa: CSATSTAAGYTF
cdr3_nt: TGCAGTGCCACCTCAACGGCGGCGGGCTACACCTTC

d_call: TRBD2
v_call: TRBV5-1
clone_size: many
j_call: TRBJ2-1
cdr3_length: 15
cdr3_aa: CASSLEGSGGPPQFF
cdr3_nt: TGCGCCAGCAGCTTGGAGGGTAGCGGGGGACCCCCCCAGTTCTTC

d_call: TRBD1
v_call: TRBV24-1
clone_size: NA
j_call: TRBJ2-1
cdr3_length: 15
cdr3_aa: CATRGQGSSYNEQFF
cdr3_nt: TGTGCCACCAGAGGACAGGGAAGCTCCTACAATGAGCAGTTCTTC